A single sample is the source of the 12 T cell receptor beta chains below, sequenced in a study of blood T cell repertoires in COVID-19. Sequencing was performed with immunoSEQ multiplex PCR; in TCRdb, only in-frame clones are kept and a portion is missing. The sample carries 55,000 to 75,000 clones, around 67% recorded once. Sequencing was done on a sample of peripheral blood. These receptors came from a man in his 60s with acute or convalescent COVID-19.

V usage is TRBV7-9 and J usage is TRBJ2-5, with 12 positions matching TRBD2. Germline V lookup: CDR1 SEHNR, CDR2 FQNEAQ (reference sequence). Trimming cost V 4 bases and J 5 bases; bases outside gene matches: 8. There are 16 residues in the CDR3. This CDR3 reads CASSSSSGRAVETQYF. For the CDR3, the DNA is TGTGCCAGCAGCTCCTCTAGCGGGAGGGCCGTCGAGACCCAGTACTTC.

The chain uses TRBV10-1 and TRBJ1-1; D ambiguous. The length of the CDR3 is 13 residues. V was cut by 4 bases and J by 5 bases, with 11 bases left in between. Germline CDR1 reads WNHNN; CDR2 reads SYGVQD (reference sequence). As DNA, the CDR3 is TGCGCCAGCAGTGTACAGCGGGAAACTGAAGCTTTCTTT. It is translated as CASSVQRETEAFF.

This clone was seen a single time. The V call is TRBV11-1, the J call TRBJ1-4; possible D gene TRBD1, 6 bases. The CDR3 sequence is 13 residues long. V was trimmed by 8 bases and J by 3 bases, leaving 10 bases between them. In germline, CDR1 is SGHAT, CDR2 FQDESV (reference sequence). The CDR3 nucleotides are TGTGCCAGCCAGGGGCAAGCTAATGAAAAACTGTTTTTT. Translated: CASQGQANEKLFF.

This rearrangement joins TRBV28 to TRBJ1-4; 12 bases match TRBD1. V lost 3 bases and J lost 12; bases outside the gene matches: 11. The CDR3 totals 16 residues. Germline V lookup: CDR1 MDHEN, CDR2 SYDVKM. The CDR3 is CASSLSGTGGTVELFF. The CDR3 DNA sequence: TGTGCCAGCAGTTTGTCCGGGACAGGGGGCACCGTGGAACTGTTTTTT.

This clone has just a few counts. This rearrangement joins TRBV24-1 to TRBJ2-2; 10 positions match TRBD2. Germline V gene data show CDR1 as KGHDR and CDR2 as SFDVKD. The CDR3 is 16 residues long. V lost 12 bases, J lost 5 bases, and 14 bases stayed unmatched. The CDR3 here is CAAQSGRAKGTGELFF. DNA for the CDR3: TGTGCCGCCCAGAGCGGGAGGGCAAAGGGAACCGGGGAGCTGTTTTTT.

The rearrangement joins TRBV28 to TRBJ2-5, with 7 bases matching TRBD1. CDR3 length equals 15 residues. The germline V gene encodes CDR1 MDHEN and CDR2 SYDVKM. V lost 3 bases to trimming and J lost 8 bases; unmatched junction nucleotides: 12. CDR3 region: CASSFFETGLFTQYF. CDR3 DNA sequence: TGTGCCAGCAGTTTTTTTGAGACAGGGTTGTTCACCCAGTACTTC.

This clone has just a few counts. V is TRBV30 and J is TRBJ2-5; a weak D match, TRBD1 (6 bases). The CDR3 extends over 14 amino acids. Germline assignment: CDR1 GTSNPN and CDR2 SVGIG (reference sequence). Trimming cost V 1 base and J 4 bases, with 13 bases left between them. This CDR3 reads CAWSEGDTRETQYF. CDR3 nucleotides: TGTGCCTGGAGTGAGGGGGACACTAGAGAGACCCAGTACTTC.

The V gene is TRBV10-2, the J gene TRBJ2-5; D remains ambiguous. Trimming took 7 bases from V and 0 from J, leaving 9 bases between them. Per germline, CDR1 WSHSY and CDR2 SAAADI. The CDR3 loop spans 13 amino acids. The CDR3 region is CASTSEYQETQYF. CDR3 in DNA: TGCGCCAGCACCTCCGAGTACCAAGAGACCCAGTACTTC.

This sequence joins TRBV12-5 and TRBJ2-1, with 8 bases that match TRBD2. CDR3 length: 15 residues. CDR1 and CDR2 from the germline V gene are LGHNT and FRNRAP. J gave up 1 base and V 3 bases, and 2 bases lay outside the gene matches. The CDR3 bases are TGTGCTAGTGGTTTACCTAGCGGGTCCTACAATGAGCAGTTCTTC. Amino acids: CASGLPSGSYNEQFF.

V is TRBV3-1 (or the pseudogene TRBV3-2) and J is TRBJ2-7; tentatively, D is TRBD2 (6 bases). The CDR3 length is 13 residues. The germline V gene has CDR1 LGHDT and CDR2 YNNKEL (reference sequence). Between the trimmed V and J ends, which lost 1 base and 4 bases, there was a span of 8 bases. As DNA, the CDR3 is TGTGCCAGCAGCCAAGGAGGGACTTACGAGCAGTACTTC. Encoded protein: CASSQGGTYEQYF.

A few counts support this clone. The V call is TRBV14, the J call TRBJ2-2; 7 bases fit TRBD2. The CDR3 contains 16 residues. CDR1 is SGHDN and CDR2 is FVKESK in the germline V gene. V shed 0 bases and J 4 bases; nucleotides not matched to a gene: 5. In DNA, the CDR3 is TGTGCCAGCAGCCAAGAGGGGAGGGACGGCACCGGGGAGCTGTTTTTT. This sequence encodes CASSQEGRDGTGELFF.

The V gene is TRBV10-3, the J gene TRBJ2-1; 7 bases fit TRBD2. The J segment lost 4 bases and the V segment lost 5 bases, leaving 8 bases of the junction unmatched. Germline CDR1 is ENHRY and CDR2 is SYGVKD. This CDR3 has 15 amino acids. This CDR3 is CAISSGEGKYNEQFF. In nucleotides, the CDR3 is TGTGCCATCAGTTCTGGGGAGGGCAAGTACAATGAGCAGTTCTTC.